The 32 T cell receptor beta chains reported below all come from one sample, sequenced in a study of blood T cell repertoires in COVID-19. This table comes from immunoSEQ multiplex PCR, and its TCRdb copy is limited to in-frame clones, with some not included. The table records hundreds of thousands of clones, about 85% of them present only once. Sequenced input: peripheral blood. All receptors come from a man in his forties with acute or convalescent COVID-19.

The chain has TRBV6-2 or TRBV6-3 and TRBJ2-5, with 13 bases fitting TRBD2. Losses at the gene ends were 6 bases for V and 5 bases for J; bases not matched to a gene: 9. The CDR3 has 16 amino acids. Germline CDR1 MNHEY, CDR2 SVGEGT. CDR3 in amino acids: CASSRGLAGPRETQYF. The CDR3 DNA follows: TGTGCCAGCAGCCGGGGACTAGCGGGGCCTCGGGAGACCCAGTACTTC.

The chain couples TRBV6-5 to TRBJ2-2; TRBD1 aligns across 8 bases. Germline CDR1 reads MNHEY; CDR2 reads SVGAGI. V was pared by 2 bases and J by 4 bases, with 6 bases of the junction left unmatched. The CDR3 has 16 amino acids. CDR3 coding DNA: TGTGCCAGCAGTTACAGCGGACAGGGAGGCACCGGGGAGCTGTTTTTT. This codes for CASSYSGQGGTGELFF.

The chain's CDR3 is CATSLPGQGYSETQYF. The CDR3 bases are TGTGCCACCAGTTTACCGGGACAGGGGTATAGCGAGACCCAGTACTTC. This chain connects TRBV24-1 to TRBJ2-5, with 10 bases aligning to TRBD1. The germline CDR1 and CDR2 sequences are KGHDR and SFDVKD. V lost 6 bases, J lost 5 bases, and 11 bases stayed unmatched. The CDR3 consists of 16 residues.

This clone has just a few counts. This rearrangement joins TRBV4-1 to TRBJ2-7; D unresolved. CDR1 and CDR2 from the germline V gene are MGHRA and YSYEKL. Trimming removed 4 bases from V and 1 base from J, with 11 bases in between. The CDR3 runs 14 residues. The CDR3 DNA reads as TGCGCCAGCAGCCCGGAGACGCAGTCCTACGAGCAGTACTTC. Translated: CASSPETQSYEQYF.

The V gene is TRBV7-6, the J gene TRBJ1-6; D possibly corresponds to TRBD1 (6 bases). CDR1 and CDR2 (germline): SGHVS, FNYEAQ. The CDR3 spans 16 residues. V shed 1 base and J shed 10 bases, with 17 bases lying between them. The DNA for the CDR3 is TGTGCCAGCAGCTTAGAGGACAGATCCTTTGGATCACCCCTCCACTTT. Translation: CASSLEDRSFGSPLHF.

The chain employs TRBV7-2 and TRBJ2-1, with 9 nucleotides matching TRBD2. Germline V gene lookup returns CDR1 SGHTA and CDR2 FQGNSA. The CDR3 length is 14 residues. Trimming cost V 1 base and J 9 bases; bases outside gene matches: 4. The CDR3 sequence: CASSLGPSGTEQFF. In DNA, the CDR3 is TGTGCCAGCAGCTTAGGCCCTAGCGGGACTGAGCAGTTCTTC.

Regarding this clone: At one boundary the junction diverges from the germline segment, which might be a read error. This chain uses TRBV7-7 with TRBJ2-2, with TRBD1 identical over 8 bases. The CDR3 sequence is 15 residues long. Germline V lookup: CDR1 SSHAT, CDR2 FNYEAQ (reference sequence). CDR3 in DNA: TGTGCTAGCAGCCGTGGCAGGGGGCAGTCCGGGGAGCTGTTTTTT. Translating it yields CASSRGRGQSGELFF.

The rearrangement joins TRBV7-8 to TRBJ2-7; D gene uncertain. V was clipped by 1 base and J by 0 bases, with 10 bases between them. CDR3 length equals 15 residues. From germline, CDR1 is SGHVS and CDR2 FQNEAQ. The CDR3 loop reads CASSLEHNPSYEQYF. The CDR3 coding sequence is TGTGCCAGCAGCTTAGAACACAACCCCTCCTACGAGCAGTACTTC.

This chain connects TRBV2 to TRBJ2-7; TRBD2 agrees at 8 bases. Germline trimming cut 6 bases from V and 2 bases from J; bases unmatched to any gene: 3. This CDR3 spans 13 amino acids. Germline CDR1 SNHLY, CDR2 FYNNEI. CDR3 protein: CASSPGGTYEQYF. The CDR3 region has the DNA TGTGCCAGCAGCCCGGGAGGGACCTACGAGCAGTACTTC.

The rearrangement links TRBV10-2 to TRBJ2-7; 8 nucleotides line up with TRBD1. Germline V gene sequence: CDR1 WSHSY, CDR2 SAAADI. After removal of 0 bases from V and 3 bases from J, the junction contained 7 bases not matched to a gene. This CDR3 spans 16 amino acids. The CDR3 DNA sequence: TGCGCCAGCAGTGAGTCGTTGGGACAGGCCGACTACGAGCAGTACTTC. Amino acid sequence: CASSESLGQADYEQYF.

The rearrangement links TRBV7-9 to TRBJ1-1, with D perhaps TRBD1 (6 bases). Germline V gives CDR1 SEHNR, CDR2 FQNEAQ (reference sequence). This CDR3 has 14 amino acids. V lost 3 bases to trimming and J lost 6 bases, with 14 bases between them. The CDR3, as DNA: TGTGCCAGCAGCTTCCAGGGGAGTGGGGCTGAAGCTTTCTTT. Its translation: CASSFQGSGAEAFF.

The V call is TRBV6-1, the J call TRBJ2-5; 9 bases fit TRBD2. From germline, CDR1 is MNHNS and CDR2 SASEGT. V gave up 4 bases and J gave up 3 bases; unmatched junction bases: 0. The CDR3 contains 13 residues. CDR3 protein: CASSVAGEETQYF. CDR3 nucleotide sequence: TGTGCCAGCAGTGTAGCGGGAGAAGAGACCCAGTACTTC.

This clone is a singleton in its sample. The chain couples TRBV7-9 to TRBJ2-7; 8 bases map to TRBD2. V was clipped by 11 bases and J by 5 bases; unmatched bases: 11. Germline assignment: CDR1 SEHNR and CDR2 FQNEAQ (reference sequence). The CDR3 is made up of 13 amino acids. The CDR3 spells CASTPGLVDEQYF. The CDR3 DNA reads TGTGCCTCAACCCCGGGACTAGTAGACGAGCAGTACTTC.

Note on this clone: The junction differs from germline at one of its ends, possibly a read error. The chain is built from TRBV7-7 and TRBJ2-3, with D uncertain. This CDR3 has 14 amino acids. Germline assignment: CDR1 SSHAT and CDR2 FNYEAQ (reference sequence). CDR3 in DNA: TGTGCTAGCAGCCGAACACCTCCTCCAGATACGCAGTATTTT. This codes for CASSRTPPPDTQYF.

This chain connects TRBV7-9 to TRBJ2-7; no reliable D call. The ends were cut back, 5 bases at V and 0 bases at J, with 11 bases in the middle. CDR1 SEHNR and CDR2 FQNEAQ come from the germline V gene (reference sequence). The CDR3 has 14 residues. This chain's CDR3 is CASSALQSSYEQYF. CDR3 sequence (DNA): TGTGCCAGCAGCGCCCTACAGAGCTCCTACGAGCAGTACTTC. Based on the CDR3 plus reference TRBV7-9 and TRBJ2-7, the full variable domain is DTGVSQNPRHKITKRGQNVTFRCDPISEHNRLYWYRQTLGQGPEFLTYFQNEAQLEKSRLLSDRFSAERPKGSFSTLEIQRTEQGDSAMYLCASSALQSSYEQYFGPGTRLTVT.

This rearrangement joins TRBV19 to TRBJ2-7, with TRBD2 matching 7 bases. The V segment lost 9 bases and the J segment 2 bases; nucleotides outside the gene matches: 13. The CDR3 consists of 15 residues. CDR1 and CDR2 from the germline V gene are LNHDA and SQIVND (reference sequence). CDR3 residues: CASQGFHSGAYEQYF. In nucleotides, the CDR3 is TGTGCCAGCCAAGGGTTCCACAGCGGGGCCTACGAGCAGTACTTC.

Notes on this clone: The same CDR3 can be traced to other DNA sequences in this sample. The chain recombines TRBV7-2 with TRBJ2-1, with TRBD2 matching 10 bases. The V gene end was trimmed by 4 bases and the J gene end by 5 bases; junction bases not matched to a gene: 5. Germline values: CDR1 SGHTA, CDR2 FQGNSA. CDR3 length: 15 residues. The CDR3: CASSYLAGGNNEQFF. The CDR3 region has the DNA TGTGCCAGCAGCTACTTAGCGGGAGGAAACAATGAGCAGTTCTTC.

This chain links TRBV6-5 with TRBJ1-1; D might be TRBD1 (5 bases). V lost 0 bases to trimming and J lost 4 bases, with 12 bases between them. CDR1 and CDR2 (germline): MNHEY, SVGAGI. The CDR3 is made up of 15 amino acids. The CDR3 region has the DNA TGTGCCAGCAGTTACTCCCATTGGGGGGGCACTGAAGCTTTCTTT. Translating gives CASSYSHWGGTEAFF.

The rearrangement joins TRBV29-1 to TRBJ2-5, with a tentative D call TRBD2 (6 bases). This CDR3 is 14 amino acids long. Deletions cut 7 bases from V and 5 bases from J, with 20 bases between. Germline V lookup: CDR1 SQVTM, CDR2 ANQGSEA. The CDR3 bases are TGCAGCGCTGAGATCGGGGGAGTGTGGGAGACCCAGTACTTC. Its protein product is CSAEIGGVWETQYF.

CDR3 nucleotide sequence: TGCGCCAGCAGCCCCGGACAGGGGCTAGGCTATGGCTACACCTTC. It translates to CASSPGQGLGYGYTF. V gene TRBV5-1 combines with J gene TRBJ1-2, with 9 bases identical to TRBD1. The germline V gene encodes CDR1 SGHRS and CDR2 YFSETQ. This CDR3 spans 15 amino acids. V dropped 4 bases and J dropped 4; count of bases not matched to a gene: 8. Based on the CDR3 plus reference TRBV5-1 and TRBJ1-2, the full variable domain is KAGVTQTPRYLIKTRGQQVTLSCSPISGHRSVSWYQQTPGQGLQFLFEYFSETQRNKGNFPGRFSGRQFSNSRSEMNVSTLELGDSALYLCASSPGQGLGYGYTFGSGTRLTVV.

The rearrangement joins TRBV13 to TRBJ2-1, with 8 bases identical to TRBD2. The V segment lost 2 bases and the J segment 8 bases; nucleotides outside the gene matches: 14. The CDR3 is 17 residues long. The V gene's germline CDR1 is PRHDT and CDR2 FYEKMQ (reference sequence). The CDR3 reads CASSLLGGSGGPHEQFF. CDR3 in DNA: TGTGCCAGCAGCTTACTAGGAGGCAGCGGGGGACCCCATGAGCAGTTCTTC.

V is TRBV30 and J is TRBJ1-4; the D is unclear. CDR3 length: 12 amino acids. V was clipped by 8 bases and J by 5 bases, with 12 bases between them. The germline V gene has CDR1 GTSNPN and CDR2 SVGIG (reference sequence). The CDR3 nucleotides are TGTGCCGGGCGACCGGGGAATGAAAAACTGTTTTTT. Amino acid sequence: CAGRPGNEKLFF. The full variable domain, with the rest looked up from reference TRBV30 and TRBJ1-4, is SQTIHQWPATLVQPVGSPLSLECTVEGTSNPNLYWYRQAAGRGLQLLFYSVGIGQISSEVPQNLSASRPQDRQFILSSKKLLLSDSGFYLCAGRPGNEKLFFGSGTQLSVL.

The chain recombines TRBV5-4 with TRBJ1-6; TRBD1 matches at 8 bases. The CDR3 loop spans 13 amino acids. Per the germline V gene, CDR1 is SGHNT and CDR2 is YYREEE (reference sequence). Trimming at V came to 5 bases and at J to 11 bases, leaving 6 bases not matched to a gene. CDR3 DNA sequence: TGTGCCAGCAGTTATGGACAGGGCACACCCCTCCACTTT. It translates to CASSYGQGTPLHF. The full variable domain, in which reference TRBV5-4 and TRBJ1-6 provide the parts outside the CDR3, is ETGVTQSPTHLIKTRGQQVTLRCSSQSGHNTVSWYQQALGQGPQFIFQYYREEENGRGNFPPRFSGLQFPNYSSELNVNALELDDSALYLCASSYGQGTPLHFGNGTRLTVT.

J is TRBJ1-3 and V is TRBV4-1, with D tentatively TRBD1 (6 bases). Deletions cut 4 bases from V and 0 bases from J, with 16 bases between. Germline V gene data show CDR1 as MGHRA and CDR2 as YSYEKL. There are 17 residues in the CDR3. The CDR3 sequence is CASSLPDHRVSGNTIYF. The CDR3 bases are TGCGCCAGCAGCCTCCCTGACCACAGGGTCTCTGGAAACACCATATATTTT.

This rearrangement joins TRBV28 to TRBJ2-7, with D tentatively TRBD1 (6 bases). The CDR3 is made up of 14 amino acids. Germline V CDR1 and CDR2: MDHEN, SYDVKM. The V and J ends lost 1 base and 9 bases respectively, with 16 bases between them. The CDR3 DNA reads TGTGCCAGCAGTTTATCCGGACAGACGAGAACGCAGTACTTC. It codes for CASSLSGQTRTQYF.

The gene calls are TRBV19 and TRBJ2-1; D is possibly TRBD2 (5 bases). This CDR3 comprises 17 residues. Trimming stripped 4 bases from V and 1 base from J, with 17 bases between. Looked up from germline, CDR1 is LNHDA and CDR2 is SQIVND (reference sequence). The CDR3 sequence is CASSNRMRETSYNEQFF. CDR3 in DNA: TGTGCCAGTAGTAATAGGATGAGGGAAACGTCCTACAATGAGCAGTTCTTC.

This clone has just one count. Germline is not matched at one junction end, which may reflect a read error. The V and J genes are TRBV7-9 and TRBJ2-5; 9 positions agree with TRBD1. This CDR3 is 14 amino acids long. Per the germline V gene, CDR1 is SEHNR and CDR2 is FQNEAQ (reference sequence). In DNA, the CDR3 is TGTGCCAGCAGCCAAGGACAGGGGAGAGAGGCCCAGTACTTC. Amino acids: CASSQGQGREAQYF.

The V gene is TRBV9, the J gene TRBJ2-3; tentative D call: TRBD1 (6 bases). Germline CDR1 SGDLS, CDR2 YYNGEE. The CDR3 runs 13 residues. Trimming shortened V by 3 bases and J by 1 base, and 6 bases separated the two germline ends. CDR3 sequence: CASSAGGTDTQYF. The CDR3 region has the DNA TGTGCCAGCAGCGCAGGGGGCACAGATACGCAGTATTTT.

J is TRBJ2-3 and V is TRBV4-2, with TRBD2 matching over 12 bases. CDR3 length: 18 residues. Trimming took 0 bases from V and 6 from J; bases not matched to a gene: 10. Germline values: CDR1 LGHNA, CDR2 YNFKEQ. CDR3 in amino acids: CASSQEGVATSGRDTQYF. CDR3 sequence (DNA): TGTGCCAGCAGCCAAGAAGGGGTGGCAACTAGCGGGAGGGATACGCAGTATTTT.

This sequence joins TRBV6-2 or TRBV6-3 and TRBJ2-1; 10 positions match TRBD2. Trimming cost V 2 bases and J 2 bases; bases outside gene matches: 6. This CDR3 spans 17 amino acids. Germline loops: CDR1 MNHEY, CDR2 SVGEGT. DNA of the CDR3: TGTGCCAGCAGTTACCCGGAGCGGGAGGGGACCTACAATGAGCAGTTCTTC. Protein product: CASSYPEREGTYNEQFF.

V gene TRBV5-6 combines with J gene TRBJ2-3; 13 bases are shared with TRBD2. This CDR3 spans 17 amino acids. From germline, CDR1 is SGHDT and CDR2 YYEEEE. V was clipped by 5 bases and J by 6 bases; unmatched bases: 12. DNA for the CDR3: TGTGCCAGCAGTTTCGGACTAGCGGGAGCCCATGGGGATACGCAGTATTTT. This gives the protein CASSFGLAGAHGDTQYF.

The rearrangement links TRBV7-9 to TRBJ2-1, with 11 nucleotides matching TRBD2. CDR3 length: 15 amino acids. Germline values: CDR1 SEHNR, CDR2 FQNEAQ (reference sequence). V dropped 0 bases and J dropped 5; count of bases not matched to a gene: 0. The CDR3 is CASSLATSGNNEQFF. The CDR3 nucleotides read TGTGCCAGCAGCTTAGCGACTAGCGGGAACAATGAGCAGTTCTTC.